A selection of T cell receptor beta chains follows, all from one sample in a study of T cells after yellow fever vaccination. TCRdb reprocessed the 5' RACE reads via MiXCR and lists one record per CDR3 protein. The sample yields about 68,000 distinct CDR3 sequences, less than 8.5% seen once. The material sequenced was CD8+ T cells sorted from PBMCs, taken about 49 days after the first yellow fever vaccination. All receptors come from a man in his late teens or twenties who received the YFV17D yellow fever vaccine. The CDR3 runs from the conserved cysteine through the conserved F or W. The order of the fields is V gene, clone size, D gene, J gene, CDR3 DNA, CDR3 protein. D genes are given only for firm matches. Expanded clones get a size class; other rows say once, few or many, or leave the size out.

>TRBV15|few|.|TRBJ1-4
TGTGCCACCAGCAGAGGTCTACTGGGGCTGGTTAATGAAAAACTGTTTTTT
CATSRGLLGLVNEKLFF
>TRBV7-8|many|.|TRBJ2-5
TGTGCCAGCAGTCCAAATGGGGAGACCCAGTACTTC
CASSPNGETQYF
>TRBV11-1|many|TRBD1|TRBJ2-4
TGTGCCAGCAGCCAACGGTCTGAGGACAGGGGGATCATAGCCAAAAACATTCAGTACTTC
CASSQRSEDRGIIAKNIQYF
>TRBV27|many|TRBD1|TRBJ1-1
TGTGCCAGCAGTTTATCCGGACAGGTGTTTGAAGCTTTCTTT
CASSLSGQVFEAFF
>TRBV7-9|many|.|TRBJ1-2
TGTGCCAGCAGCCCTCCATGGGCTAACTATGGCTACACCTTC
CASSPPWANYGYTF
>TRBV7-9|many|.|TRBJ1-3
TGTGCCAGCTCAACCCCGAGTGGAAACACCATATATTTT
CASSTPSGNTIYF
>TRBV7-3|many|TRBD2|TRBJ2-3
TGTGCCAGCAGCTTAACACCGACTAGCGGGGGAAGGTTGGATACGCAGTATTTT
CASSLTPTSGGRLDTQYF
>TRBV12-3/TRBV12-4|many|.|TRBJ2-1
TGTGCCAGCAGTTTAAGGGCCTCACATGAGCAGTTCTTC
CASSLRASHEQFF
>TRBV29-1|many|.|TRBJ1-2
TGCAGCGTGCCCGGAGGGCGTGGTGGCTACACCTTC
CSVPGGRGGYTF
>TRBV7-2|.|.|TRBJ2-2
TGTGCCAGCAGCTTAGCCACGGACGTGTACACCGGGGAGCTGTTTTTT
CASSLATDVYTGELFF
>TRBV12-3/TRBV12-4|few|TRBD1|TRBJ2-2
TGTGCCAGCAGAACTCCAGGGGGCAACACCGGGGAGCTGTTTTTT
CASRTPGGNTGELFF
>TRBV7-2|many|.|TRBJ1-1
TGTGCCAGCAGCTTAGCGCATCTAAAATACACTGAAGCTTTCTTT
CASSLAHLKYTEAFF
>TRBV7-9|many|.|TRBJ2-2
TGTGCCAGCAGTCCGTTATACGCGAACACCGGGGAGCTGTTTTTT
CASSPLYANTGELFF
>TRBV7-8|many|TRBD2|TRBJ2-5
TGTGCCAGCAGCCTCAGACTAGCGGGGTTTTTGGAGACCCAGTACTTC
CASSLRLAGFLETQYF
>TRBV20-1|.|.|TRBJ2-3
TGCAGTGCTAAGGACTACAGTTTCCAAGATACGCAGTATTTT
CSAKDYSFQDTQYF
>TRBV9|many|TRBD1|TRBJ2-1
TGTGCCAGCAGCGTTGAAGGGGGCGTTTGGAAGCAGTTCTTC
CASSVEGGVWKQFF
>TRBV6-6|many|.|TRBJ1-6
TGTGCCAGCGCTAAGGGTCAATCACCCCTCCACTTT
CASAKGQSPLHF
>TRBV5-5|.|.|TRBJ2-3
TGTGCCAGCAGCTTGGCCGTCACGCAGTATTTT
CASSLAVTQYF
>TRBV27|many|TRBD1|TRBJ2-1
TGTGCCAGCAGCCCAACACAGGGGGCAGGGAATGAGCAGTTCTTC
CASSPTQGAGNEQFF
>TRBV7-9|many|TRBD2|TRBJ2-5
TGTGCCAGCAGCTCTGGGACTAGCGGTCAAGAGACCCAGTACTTC
CASSSGTSGQETQYF